Presented here are 15 T cell receptor beta chains from one specimen sequenced in a study of blood T cell repertoires in COVID-19. Method: immunoSEQ multiplex PCR; TCRdb's copy keeps in-frame clones and lacks some. The sample includes hundreds of thousands of clones, approximately 81% seen only once; the top ten take approximately 3.7%. Sequencing was carried out using peripheral blood. The receptors here all came from a woman between 18 and 30 years old with acute or convalescent COVID-19.

The V call is TRBV9, the J call TRBJ2-7; D gene unclear. This CDR3 is 14 amino acids long. Germline V gene sequence: CDR1 SGDLS, CDR2 YYNGEE. Trimming pared 2 bases from V and 0 bases from J, leaving 9 bases between. This chain's CDR3 is CASSVRPGSYEQYF. CDR3 in DNA: TGTGCCAGCAGCGTTAGACCAGGCTCCTACGAGCAGTACTTC.

The chain uses TRBV7-3 and TRBJ2-1, with TRBD2 identical over 12 bases. Germline lookup yields CDR1 SGHTA and CDR2 FQGTGA. The junction had 5 bases not matched to a gene; V was cut back by 5 bases and J by 6 bases. The CDR3 is made up of 15 amino acids. The CDR3 DNA reads as TGTGCCAGCAGCCAGACTAGCGGGAGCTTCAATGAGCAGTTCTTC. It yields the protein CASSQTSGSFNEQFF.

The rearrangement links TRBV4-1 to TRBJ1-2; 9 bases fit TRBD1. CDR3 size: 17 residues. CDR1 and CDR2 (germline): MGHRA, YSYEKL. V gave up 1 base and J gave up 4 bases; unmatched junction bases: 10. The CDR3 nucleotides are TGCGCCAGCAGCCAAGTAAAACAGGGGGCGCGCGGCTATGGCTACACCTTC. It yields the protein CASSQVKQGARGYGYTF.

This clone was seen a few times. V gene TRBV19 combines with J gene TRBJ1-2; D call uncertain. From germline, CDR1 is LNHDA and CDR2 SQIVND (reference sequence). V was shortened by 3 bases and J by 8 bases, with 19 bases between the two germline ends. The CDR3 totals 15 residues. The chain's CDR3 is CASSIGTTTSGGYTF. The CDR3 coding sequence is TGTGCCAGTAGTATCGGTACGACAACCTCGGGAGGCTACACCTTC. Drawing the rest from reference TRBV19 and TRBJ1-2, the complete variable domain is DGGITQSPKYLFRKEGQNVTLSCEQNLNHDAMYWYRQDPGQGLRLIYYSQIVNDFQKGDIAEGYSVSREKKESFPLTVTSAQKNPTAFYLCASSIGTTTSGGYTFGSGTRLTVV.

J is TRBJ1-6 and V is TRBV3-1 (or the pseudogene TRBV3-2); unclear D gene. With 3 bases removed from V and 6 bases from J, the gap between germline ends came to 9 bases. CDR3 size: 14 residues. Germline assignment: CDR1 LGHDT and CDR2 YNNKEL (reference sequence). The DNA of the CDR3 is TGTGCCAGCAGCCAGCGGGGTCTTAATTCACCCCTCCACTTT. Translated, it gives CASSQRGLNSPLHF.

The V call is TRBV5-6, the J call TRBJ2-7; D is uncertain. The germline V and J ends were trimmed by 4 bases and 5 bases, with 7 bases remaining between them. Germline V gene lookup returns CDR1 SGHDT and CDR2 YYEEEE. This CDR3 has 11 amino acids. The CDR3 reads CASSLNDEQYF. In DNA form, the CDR3 reads TGTGCCAGCAGCCTTAATGACGAGCAGTACTTC.

The DNA for the CDR3 is TGTGCCAGCAGTTACTCGCGAGGGAGAGGGGAAGCTTTCTTT. Protein sequence: CASSYSRGRGEAFF. V is TRBV6-5 and J is TRBJ1-1; D remains unclear. Germline-derived CDR1 and CDR2 are MNHEY and SVGAGI. The CDR3 is 14 amino acids. With 0 bases removed from V and 8 bases from J, the gap between germline ends came to 13 bases.

This clone showed up just a few times. The CDR3 sequence is CASRATRGLPGNSPLHF. The CDR3 DNA sequence: TGTGCCAGCAGGGCCACCCGGGGTCTTCCGGGGAATTCACCCCTCCACTTT. The chain links TRBV7-3 to TRBJ1-6; D is ambiguous. The CDR3 is 17 residues long. The V end lost 6 bases, the J end lost 7 bases, and 22 bases lay between the germline ends. The germline gives CDR1 SGHTA, CDR2 FQGTGA.

This clone was seen once. The chain uses TRBV7-9 and TRBJ1-4, with D possibly being TRBD1 (6 bases). The CDR3 has 15 residues. The V gene lost 1 base and the J gene lost 8 bases, with 14 bases spanning the gap. The germline V gene has CDR1 SEHNR and CDR2 FQNEAQ (reference sequence). CDR3 amino acids: CASSLEGGTREKLFF. DNA for the CDR3: TGTGCCAGCAGCTTAGAGGGGGGGACACGCGAAAAACTGTTTTTT.

The chain uses TRBV29-1 and TRBJ1-1; a weak D match, TRBD1 (6 bases). Germline assignment: CDR1 SQVTM and CDR2 ANQGSEA. CDR3 length equals 14 residues. V was pared by 6 bases and J by 2 bases, with 16 bases between. The CDR3 region has the DNA TGCAGCGTACGCGGACAGTTTGAAAACACTGAAGCTTTCTTT. Its protein product is CSVRGQFENTEAFF.

V gene TRBV19 combines with J gene TRBJ2-5; D remains ambiguous. CDR3 length: 13 residues. Germline CDR1 is LNHDA and CDR2 is SQIVND (reference sequence). Between the trimmed V and J ends, which lost 0 bases and 3 bases, there was a span of 5 bases. In DNA, the CDR3 is TGTGCCAGTAGTATAGAAGCGAAAGAGACCCAGTACTTC. As protein: CASSIEAKETQYF.

In DNA form, the CDR3 reads TGTGCCAGCAGTCCCCCACTAGCGGGATTCGTTCATAACACAGATACGCAGTATTTT. It specifies CASSPPLAGFVHNTDTQYF. The V gene is TRBV27, the J gene TRBJ2-3, with 10 bases that match TRBD2. Germline lookup yields CDR1 MNHEY and CDR2 SMNVEV (reference sequence). The J segment lost 2 bases and the V segment lost 5 bases, leaving 16 bases of the junction unmatched. There are 19 residues in the CDR3.

There are a few counts of this clone. The rearrangement links TRBV10-2 to TRBJ1-1; D remains unclear. V dropped 3 bases and J dropped 4 bases, with 12 bases sitting between them. This CDR3 contains 14 residues. CDR1 and CDR2 (germline): WSHSY, SAAADI. CDR3 residues: CASSELGGGTEAFF. Here the CDR3 DNA reads TGCGCCAGCAGTGAACTGGGAGGAGGCACTGAAGCTTTCTTT.

The J gene is TRBJ2-1, the V gene TRBV13, with TRBD2 matching 14 bases. The V segment lost 3 bases and the J segment 4 bases; nucleotides outside the gene matches: 5. The CDR3 runs 17 residues. From germline, CDR1 is PRHDT and CDR2 FYEKMQ (reference sequence). The CDR3: CASSLGTSGGLYNEQFF. The CDR3, as DNA: TGTGCCAGCAGCTTGGGGACTAGCGGGGGCCTTTACAATGAGCAGTTCTTC.

This clone was seen more than once but under ten times. J is TRBJ2-1 and V is TRBV2; 7 bases are shared with TRBD1. Losses at the gene ends were 4 bases for V and 4 bases for J; bases not matched to a gene: 7. CDR1 and CDR2 from the germline V gene are SNHLY and FYNNEI. The CDR3 loop spans 15 amino acids. This CDR3 is CASSAVTGPYNEQFF. The CDR3 DNA follows: TGTGCCAGCAGTGCTGTGACAGGGCCTTACAATGAGCAGTTCTTC.